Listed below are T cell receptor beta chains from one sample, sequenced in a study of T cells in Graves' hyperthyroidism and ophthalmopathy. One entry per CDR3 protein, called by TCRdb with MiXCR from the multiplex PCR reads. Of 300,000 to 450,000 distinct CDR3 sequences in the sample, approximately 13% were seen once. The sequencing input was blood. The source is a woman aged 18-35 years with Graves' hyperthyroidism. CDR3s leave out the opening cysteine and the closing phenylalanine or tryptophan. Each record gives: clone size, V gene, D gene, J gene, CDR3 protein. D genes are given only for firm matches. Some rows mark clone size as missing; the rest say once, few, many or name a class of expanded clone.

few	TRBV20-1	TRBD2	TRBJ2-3	SATILADLTDTQY
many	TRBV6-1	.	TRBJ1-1	ASSFKQGNTEAF
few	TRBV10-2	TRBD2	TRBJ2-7	ATTGLDYEQY
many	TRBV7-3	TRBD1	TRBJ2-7	ASSSPDRGIYEQY
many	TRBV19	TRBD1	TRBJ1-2	ASRSGQGSYGYT
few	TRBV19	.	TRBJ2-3	ASSLWGSTDTQY
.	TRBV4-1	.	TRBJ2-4	ASSQNRAGIQY
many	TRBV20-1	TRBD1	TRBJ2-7	SAKPITGTGTYEQY
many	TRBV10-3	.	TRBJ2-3	AINEAPTDTQY
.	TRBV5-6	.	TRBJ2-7	ASSLADHYEQY
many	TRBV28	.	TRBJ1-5	ASSLLRGGNQPQH
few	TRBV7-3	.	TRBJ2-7	ASSLTGAGPLEQY
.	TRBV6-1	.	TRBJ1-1	ASRKSDSSIGAF
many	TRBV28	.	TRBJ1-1	ASSLRGDGNTEAF
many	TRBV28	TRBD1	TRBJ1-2	ASSNSGTGTNYGYT
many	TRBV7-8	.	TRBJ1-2	ASSLEFGSNYGYT
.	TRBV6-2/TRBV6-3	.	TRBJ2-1	ASTAKATYNEQF
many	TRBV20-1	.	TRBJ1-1	SVIETRPERGKEAF
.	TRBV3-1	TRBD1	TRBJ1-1	ASKTGGDTEAF
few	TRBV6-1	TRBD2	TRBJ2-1	ASRGETSGYNEQF
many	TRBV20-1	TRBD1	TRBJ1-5	SATDRDQPQH
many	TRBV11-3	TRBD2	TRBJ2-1	ASSRIYLAGGYNEQF
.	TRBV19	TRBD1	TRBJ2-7	ASSKGTGGFYEQY
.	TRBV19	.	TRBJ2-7	ASSLQDGIGEQY
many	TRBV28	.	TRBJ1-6	ASSTRGATSPLH
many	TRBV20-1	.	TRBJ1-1	SGVRLNTEAF
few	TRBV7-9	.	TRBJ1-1	ASSLTTATEAF
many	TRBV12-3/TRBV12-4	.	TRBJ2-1	ASTPTAHNEQF
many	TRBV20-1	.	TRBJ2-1	SAREGGRSNEQF
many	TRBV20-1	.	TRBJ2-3	SAWTSTDTQY
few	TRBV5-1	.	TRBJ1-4	ASRSTGGNEKLF
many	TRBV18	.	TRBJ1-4	ASSPGDRSYEKLF
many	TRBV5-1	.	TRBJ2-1	ASSLGQGYNEQF
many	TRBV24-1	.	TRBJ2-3	ATSDLPKATQY
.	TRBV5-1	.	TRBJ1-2	ASSLGTDQAMGYT
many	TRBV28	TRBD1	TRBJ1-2	ASSLTGNRGYT
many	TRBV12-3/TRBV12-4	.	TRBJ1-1	ASSFRQHNTEAF
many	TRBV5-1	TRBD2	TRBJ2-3	ASSGGASGRGDTQY
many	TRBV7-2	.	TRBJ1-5	ASSPRRQAPQH
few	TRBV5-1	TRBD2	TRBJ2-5	ASNLMGTSGGETQY
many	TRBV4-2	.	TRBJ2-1	ASSHGGETGEQF
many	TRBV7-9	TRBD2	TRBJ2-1	ASIREASGSPEQF
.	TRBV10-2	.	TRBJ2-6	ASTGDSILSGANVLT
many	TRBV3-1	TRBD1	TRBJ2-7	ASRAGTGGYEQY
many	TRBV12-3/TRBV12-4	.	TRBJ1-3	ASATWVGNTIY
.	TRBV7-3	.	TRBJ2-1	ASSLSPAVLDEQF
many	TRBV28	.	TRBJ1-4	ASSRYRVVLNEKLF
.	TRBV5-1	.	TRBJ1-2	ASSTDPLDGYT
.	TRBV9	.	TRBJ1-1	ASSQGWRAEVAF
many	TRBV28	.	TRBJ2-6	ASSAPPGANVLT
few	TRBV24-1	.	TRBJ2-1	ATSDFGGHYNEQF